Shown below are 21 T cell receptor beta chains from a single sample sequenced in a study of monozygotic twins with inflammatory bowel disease. One entry per CDR3 protein, without DNA, is what TCRdb gives after re-calling the 5' RACE reads. The sample's table shows about 300,000 distinct CDR3 sequences. Sample: blood. The receptors were gathered from a human donor with ulcerative colitis or Crohn's disease, or a healthy co-twin of an affected twin (not recorded which).

The gene calls are TRBV7-8 and TRBJ2-7; there is no DNA to check the TCRdb D call of TRBD1. Germline assignment: CDR1 SGHVS and CDR2 FQNEAQ. CDR3 length equals 17 residues. The CDR3 sequence: CASSLLPSTGSTLEQYF.

This sequence joins TRBV30 and TRBJ1-4; TCRdb picks TRBD1, but there is no DNA to check that call. Looked up from germline, CDR1 is GTSNPN and CDR2 is SVGIG (reference sequence). The CDR3 contains 12 residues. CDR3 sequence reads: CAWSRGNEKLFF.

This chain uses TRBV4-3 with TRBJ1-5. Germline CDR1 and CDR2: LGHNA and YSLEER. This CDR3 is 15 amino acids long. The CDR3 sequence is CASSQDLGPNQPQHF.

The rearrangement uses TRBV6-1 and TRBJ1-2. This CDR3 region has 14 residues. From germline, CDR1 is MNHNS and CDR2 SASEGT. The CDR3 reads CASRLGALDNGYTF.

J is TRBJ2-3 and V is TRBV20-1; TCRdb names TRBD1, which stays unverified in the absence of DNA. Germline CDR1 and CDR2: DFQATT and SNEGSKA (reference sequence). The length of the CDR3 is 14 residues. This CDR3 is CSAKRGASTDTQYF.

J is TRBJ1-3 and V is TRBV4-3. Germline lookup yields CDR1 LGHNA and CDR2 YSLEER. This CDR3 is 14 amino acids long. This CDR3 is CASSQDRSRFTIYF.

The J gene is TRBJ1-1, the V gene TRBV10-2. Germline loops: CDR1 WSHSY, CDR2 SAAADI. This CDR3 is built from 13 residues. CDR3 loop: CASSEVGYTEAFF.

The CDR3 loop is CASSFRASIYGYTF. The V call is TRBV6-5, the J call TRBJ1-2. The germline gives CDR1 MNHEY, CDR2 SVGAGI. The CDR3 runs to 14 residues.

The V call is TRBV27, the J call TRBJ2-7; TCRdb proposes TRBD1, but this gene call is untestable without DNA. Germline CDR1 MNHEY, CDR2 SMNVEV (reference sequence). The CDR3 totals 15 residues. The CDR3 here is CASSLRTGSSYEQYF.

The rearrangement joins TRBV6-2 or TRBV6-3 to TRBJ2-7; TCRdb reports TRBD2, a call that lacks DNA to check it against. The CDR3 length is 15 residues. Looked up from germline, CDR1 is MNHEY and CDR2 is SVGEGT. The CDR3 is CASSRIAAFSYEQYF.

The chain joins TRBV6-5 to TRBJ1-1; TCRdb proposes TRBD1, but this gene call is untestable without DNA. Germline CDR1 reads MNHEY; CDR2 reads SVGAGI. The CDR3 has 17 amino acids. CDR3 sequence reads: CASSYGSGQTMNTEAFF.

CDR3: CASSLQSGGVFDEQYF. This sequence joins TRBV5-1 and TRBJ2-7; checking the TCRdb D call of TRBD1 is not possible without DNA. Looked up from germline, CDR1 is SGHRS and CDR2 is YFSETQ. The CDR3 totals 16 residues.

The chain employs TRBV29-1 and TRBJ2-2; TCRdb's D call, TRBD2, is unchecked because there is no DNA. The CDR3 covers 12 residues. Germline lookup yields CDR1 SQVTM and CDR2 ANQGSEA. This CDR3 is CSLREGAGELFF.

CDR3 loop: CASSPGTSGADTQYF. The chain combines TRBV12-3 or TRBV12-4 with TRBJ2-3; no DNA is available, so the TRBD2 call from TCRdb remains unchecked. The CDR3 is 15 amino acids.

This chain links TRBV6-5 with TRBJ1-5; without DNA, the TCRdb call of TRBD1 cannot be checked. Germline values: CDR1 MNHEY, CDR2 SVGAGI. The CDR3 totals 16 residues. CDR3 region: CASSYSAGVSNQPQHF.

The J gene is TRBJ1-2, the V gene TRBV5-4; TCRdb lists TRBD1, though no DNA is available to test this call. The CDR3 extends over 14 amino acids. Germline values: CDR1 SGHNT, CDR2 YYREEE (reference sequence). The CDR3 sequence: CASSFRDRGPYYTF.

The V and J genes are TRBV7-9 and TRBJ2-7. Germline V gene lookup returns CDR1 SEHNR and CDR2 FQNEAQ (reference sequence). This CDR3 has 14 amino acids. CDR3: CAFNDGLEPYEQYF.

V usage is TRBV7-3 and J usage is TRBJ1-1. The CDR3 extends over 13 amino acids. Germline assignment: CDR1 SGHTA and CDR2 FQGTGA. The CDR3 loop reads CASSLFMNTEAFF. Together with reference TRBV7-3 and TRBJ1-1, the CDR3 gives the full variable domain: GAGVSQTPSNKVTEKGKYVELRCDPISGHTALYWYRQSLGQGPEFLIYFQGTGAADDSGLPNDRFFAVRPEGSVSTLKIQRTERGDSAVYLCASSLFMNTEAFFGQGTRLTVV.

The chain combines TRBV30 with TRBJ2-3. The CDR3 consists of 13 residues. Germline CDR1 is GTSNPN and CDR2 is SVGIG (reference sequence). The CDR3 protein is CAWSVVIADTQYF.

The chain carries TRBV3-1 and TRBJ1-6; as DNA is missing, the TRBD1 call by TCRdb cannot be tested. Germline loops: CDR1 LGHDT, CDR2 YNNKEL (reference sequence). The CDR3 runs 13 residues. This chain's CDR3 is CASSQDRGLSLHF. The complete variable domain, with remaining parts taken from reference TRBV3-1 and TRBJ1-6, reads DTAVSQTPKYLVTQMGNDKSIKCEQNLGHDTMYWYKQDSKKFLKIMFSYNNKELIINETVPNRFSPKSPDKAHLNLHINSLELGDSAVYFCASSQDRGLSLHFGNGTRLTVT.

The V and J genes are TRBV7-2 and TRBJ2-5; without DNA, the TCRdb call of TRBD2 cannot be checked. Per the germline V gene, CDR1 is SGHTA and CDR2 is FQGNSA. This CDR3 has 16 residues. CDR3 region: CASSRGLAGGLETQYF.